This entry lists 20 T cell receptor beta chains sequenced from one sample in a study of T cell changes during pregnancy in multiple sclerosis. TCRdb keeps only in-frame clones here, not all; method: immunoSEQ multiplex PCR. The sample lists around 65,000 clones, about 92% occurring once. The source was peripheral blood, collected in the second trimester of pregnancy. These receptors all come from a female donor in good health, enrolled as a control in a pregnancy study.

The chain uses TRBV4-1 and TRBJ2-5; 9 bases align to TRBD2. V lost 6 bases, J lost 4 bases, and 6 bases stayed unmatched. Looked up from germline, CDR1 is MGHRA and CDR2 is YSYEKL. The CDR3 runs 14 residues. The CDR3 DNA reads as TGCGCCAGCAGTCTTAATAGCGGGAGAGAGACCCAGTACTTC. This encodes CASSLNSGRETQYF.

The genes are TRBV13 and TRBJ2-2; maybe TRBD1 (5 bases). Germline CDR1 and CDR2: PRHDT and FYEKMQ (reference sequence). The CDR3 is made up of 13 amino acids. The V gene lost 6 bases and the J gene lost 4 bases, with 9 bases spanning the gap. The CDR3 DNA is TGTGCCAGCAGAGGGGTAGCCACCGGGGAGCTGTTTTTT. Translated: CASRGVATGELFF. Supplemented by reference TRBV13 and TRBJ2-2, the full variable domain reads AAGVIQSPRHLIKEKRETATLKCYPIPRHDTVYWYQQGPGQDPQFLISFYEKMQSDKGSIPDRFSAQQFSDYHSELNMSSLELGDSALYFCASRGVATGELFFGEGSRLTVL.

For the CDR3, the DNA is TGTGCCAGTCGACTAGGTAGTGGTGAGCAGTTCTTC. It codes for CASRLGSGEQFF. This chain joins TRBV11-2 and TRBJ2-1; a possible D gene is TRBD2 (6 bases). V was pared by 9 bases and J by 9 bases, with 15 bases between. The CDR3 has 12 residues. The V gene's germline CDR1 is SGHAT and CDR2 FQNNGV.

This clone was seen a few times. V usage is TRBV20-1 and J usage is TRBJ2-5, with no clear D. The CDR3 sequence is 11 residues long. Germline loops: CDR1 DFQATT, CDR2 SNEGSKA (reference sequence). V lost 2 bases, J lost 2 bases, and 3 bases lay in between. The CDR3 spells CSARPQETQYF. The CDR3 DNA is TGCAGTGCTAGACCACAAGAGACCCAGTACTTC.

The chain recombines TRBV28 with TRBJ2-7; TRBD1 agrees at 7 bases. This CDR3 has 15 residues. Germline trimming cut 6 bases from V and 5 bases from J; bases unmatched to any gene: 13. The V gene's germline CDR1 is MDHEN and CDR2 SYDVKM. The CDR3 is CASSPGGMILHEQYF. CDR3 bases: TGTGCCAGCAGCCCAGGGGGTATGATACTCCACGAGCAGTACTTC.

The J gene is TRBJ2-4, the V gene TRBV11-1; maybe TRBD1 (6 bases). V lost 6 bases and J lost 13, with 19 bases in between. Germline loops: CDR1 SGHAT, CDR2 FQDESV (reference sequence). The CDR3 consists of 13 residues. The DNA of the CDR3 is TGTGCCAGCAGACGTCACAGGGATGGGGAACAGTACTTC. This gives the protein CASRRHRDGEQYF. The full variable domain, its missing parts supplied by reference TRBV11-1 and TRBJ2-4, is EAEVAQSPRYKITEKSQAVAFWCDPISGHATLYWYRQILGQGPELLVQFQDESVVDDSQLPKDRFSAERLKGVDSTLKIQPAELGDSAMYLCASRRHRDGEQYFGAGTRLSVL.

For the CDR3, the DNA is TGTGCCAGCAGCCCCGGACTAGCGGGGACCAATGAGCAGTTCTTC. Its translation: CASSPGLAGTNEQFF. The V and J genes are TRBV27 and TRBJ2-1; 12 bases fit TRBD2. V gave up 6 bases and J gave up 6 bases; unmatched junction bases: 6. Germline V gene data show CDR1 as MNHEY and CDR2 as SMNVEV (reference sequence). The CDR3 is 15 residues long.

V usage is TRBV10-3 and J usage is TRBJ1-6; 10 bases map to TRBD1. Trimming took 6 bases from V and 10 from J; bases not matched to a gene: 9. Germline V lookup: CDR1 ENHRY, CDR2 SYGVKD. This CDR3 comprises 15 residues. The DNA for the CDR3 is TGTGCCATCAGGGATTCGACAGGGGGCGACTCACCCCTCCACTTT. It codes for CAIRDSTGGDSPLHF.

V gene TRBV18 combines with J gene TRBJ1-5; 7 bases align to TRBD1. Germline CDR1 KGHSH, CDR2 LQKENI. The CDR3 consists of 13 residues. With V trimmed by 6 bases and J by 7 bases, 6 bases remained unmatched. CDR3 DNA: TGTGCCAGCTCCGGGGCAGGGGGACAGCCCCAGCATTTT. Its protein is CASSGAGGQPQHF.

CDR3 sequence (DNA): TGTGCCAGCAGTTCAGGGAACCTCTTCTCTGGAAACACCATATATTTT. This codes for CASSSGNLFSGNTIYF. The V and J genes are TRBV5-4 and TRBJ1-3; possibly TRBD1 for D (5 bases). The CDR3 loop spans 16 amino acids. Germline CDR1 and CDR2: SGHNT and YYREEE (reference sequence). The V and J ends lost 5 bases and 0 bases respectively, with 15 bases between them. Complete variable domain (other parts from reference TRBV5-4 and TRBJ1-3): ETGVTQSPTHLIKTRGQQVTLRCSSQSGHNTVSWYQQALGQGPQFIFQYYREEENGRGNFPPRFSGLQFPNYSSELNVNALELDDSALYLCASSSGNLFSGNTIYFGEGSWLTVV.

V and J are TRBV5-1 and TRBJ1-1, with 8 bases matching TRBD1. Germline trimming cut 2 bases from V and 0 bases from J; bases unmatched to any gene: 6. The CDR3 loop spans 16 amino acids. Germline values: CDR1 SGHRS, CDR2 YFSETQ. The CDR3 DNA reads TGCGCCAGCAGCTTAGGGTCAGGGGGCCTGAACACTGAAGCTTTCTTT. Protein sequence: CASSLGSGGLNTEAFF. The full variable domain, in which reference TRBV5-1 and TRBJ1-1 provide the parts outside the CDR3, is KAGVTQTPRYLIKTRGQQVTLSCSPISGHRSVSWYQQTPGQGLQFLFEYFSETQRNKGNFPGRFSGRQFSNSRSEMNVSTLELGDSALYLCASSLGSGGLNTEAFFGQGTRLTVV.

This chain links TRBV10-2 with TRBJ1-5; TRBD1 is a possible D gene (6 bases). The CDR3 is 14 residues long. The germline V gene has CDR1 WSHSY and CDR2 SAAADI. V dropped 8 bases and J dropped 1 base, with 12 bases sitting between them. CDR3 region: CASGGRGSNQPQHF. Written as DNA, the CDR3 is TGCGCCAGCGGCGGCAGGGGAAGCAATCAGCCCCAGCATTTT.

The rearrangement joins TRBV7-2 to TRBJ1-1, with D hard to call. V was pared by 1 base and J by 0 bases, with 9 bases between. The CDR3 extends over 15 amino acids. CDR1 is SGHTA, CDR2 FQGNSA, per germline. The CDR3 DNA is TGTGCCAGCAGCTTAGATAACGCGATGAACACTGAAGCTTTCTTT. Protein sequence: CASSLDNAMNTEAFF.

The chain has TRBV7-3 and TRBJ2-5; 11 nucleotides align to TRBD1. With V trimmed by 6 bases and J by 5 bases, 5 bases remained unmatched. The CDR3 is 14 amino acids. In germline, CDR1 is SGHTA, CDR2 FQGTGA. CDR3 sequence reads: CASSRTGGLETQYF. In nucleotides, the CDR3 is TGTGCCAGCAGTAGGACAGGGGGCCTGGAGACCCAGTACTTC.

The V gene is TRBV4-2, the J gene TRBJ2-5, with D maybe TRBD2 (6 bases). CDR1 LGHNA and CDR2 YNFKEQ come from the germline V gene. The CDR3 contains 14 residues. The V end was cut by 4 bases, the J end by 5 bases, with 14 bases between. The CDR3 DNA reads TGTGCCAGCAGCCCCCGGTTGGAGGGGGAGACCCAGTACTTC. Its protein is CASSPRLEGETQYF.

The chain employs TRBV4-3 and TRBJ2-1, with 10 bases identical to TRBD2. The germline V gene has CDR1 LGHNA and CDR2 YSLEER. CDR3 size: 19 residues. Trimming at V came to 0 bases and at J to 4 bases, leaving 12 bases not matched to a gene. The CDR3 spells CASSQEWLSGRAVYNEQFF. In nucleotides, the CDR3 is TGCGCCAGCAGCCAAGAGTGGTTGAGCGGGAGGGCCGTTTACAATGAGCAGTTCTTC.

The rearrangement joins TRBV6-5 to TRBJ2-4, with D maybe TRBD2 (6 bases). The germline CDR1 and CDR2 sequences are MNHEY and SVGAGI. CDR3 length: 15 amino acids. V lost 3 bases to trimming and J lost 3 bases, with 12 bases between them. CDR3 amino acids: CASSYTSQGKNIQYF. DNA of the CDR3: TGTGCCAGCAGTTATACTAGCCAAGGCAAAAACATTCAGTACTTC.

The chain recombines TRBV7-3 with TRBJ2-2; 8 positions match TRBD2. This CDR3 is built from 16 residues. Germline V lookup: CDR1 SGHTA, CDR2 FQGTGA. The V segment lost 2 bases and the J segment 5 bases; nucleotides outside the gene matches: 7. CDR3 protein: CASSLASGRSTGELFF. CDR3 bases: TGTGCCAGCAGCTTAGCGAGCGGGAGAAGTACCGGGGAGCTGTTTTTT.

V usage is TRBV6-5 and J usage is TRBJ1-3, with TRBD1 identical over 9 bases. J gave up 10 bases and V 5 bases, and 9 bases lay outside the gene matches. Germline CDR1 reads MNHEY; CDR2 reads SVGAGI. CDR3 length equals 14 residues. The CDR3 sequence: CASSTGQGATTIYF. The CDR3 DNA reads TGTGCCAGCAGTACGGGACAGGGAGCAACTACCATATATTTT.

The chain employs TRBV7-9 and TRBJ2-1, with 9 bases matching TRBD1. The CDR3 has 13 residues. V shed 6 bases, J shed 5 bases, and the junction held 2 bases outside the gene matches. Germline V lookup: CDR1 SEHNR, CDR2 FQNEAQ (reference sequence). The CDR3 nucleotides read TGTGCCAGCAGTTGGACAGGGGACAATGAGCAGTTCTTC. Protein: CASSWTGDNEQFF.